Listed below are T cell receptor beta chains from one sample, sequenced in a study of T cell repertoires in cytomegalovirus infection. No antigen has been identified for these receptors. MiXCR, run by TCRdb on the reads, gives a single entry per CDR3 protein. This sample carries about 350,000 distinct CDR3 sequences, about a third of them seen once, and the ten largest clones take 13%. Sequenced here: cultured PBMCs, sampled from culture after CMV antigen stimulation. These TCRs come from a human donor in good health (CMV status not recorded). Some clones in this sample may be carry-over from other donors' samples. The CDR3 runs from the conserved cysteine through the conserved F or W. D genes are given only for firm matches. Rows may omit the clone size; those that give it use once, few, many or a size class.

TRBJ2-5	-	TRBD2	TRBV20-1	CSASVSGRLETQYF	TGCAGTGCTAGCGTTAGCGGGAGACTAGAGACCCAGTACTTC
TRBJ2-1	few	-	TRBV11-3	CASSLVGTASYNEQFF	TGTGCCAGCAGCTTAGTAGGGACGGCTTCCTACAATGAGCAGTTCTTC
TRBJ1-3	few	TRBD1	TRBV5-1	CASSLTGGTGNTIYF	TGCGCCAGCAGCTTAACAGGGGGAACTGGAAACACCATATATTTT
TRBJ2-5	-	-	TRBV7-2	CASSWSPQETQYF	TGTGCCAGCAGCTGGTCCCCACAAGAGACCCAGTACTTC
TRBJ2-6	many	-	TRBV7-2	CASSPDPSGANVLTF	TGTGCCAGCAGCCCCGACCCCTCTGGGGCCAACGTCCTGACTTTC
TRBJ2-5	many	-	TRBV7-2	CASSLALTGGETQYF	TGTGCCAGCAGCTTAGCCCTGACGGGCGGAGAGACCCAGTACTTC
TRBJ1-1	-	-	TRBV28	CASILYGTDTEAFF	TGTGCCAGCATCCTATACGGTACTGACACTGAAGCTTTCTTT
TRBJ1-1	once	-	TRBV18	CASSPPLGRTSNGRTEAFF	TGTGCCAGCTCACCACCGTTGGGACGAACCTCAAATGGGAGGACTGAAGCTTTCTTT
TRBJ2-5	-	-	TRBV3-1	CASRGGSTRETQYF	TGTGCCAGCAGAGGAGGGAGTACTAGGGAGACCCAGTACTTC
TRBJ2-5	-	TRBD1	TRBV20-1	CSAKQGQETQYF	TGCAGTGCGAAACAGGGGCAAGAGACCCAGTACTTC
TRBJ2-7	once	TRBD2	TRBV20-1	CSASSSGRYEQYF	TGCAGTGCTAGCTCGAGCGGGAGGTACGAGCAGTACTTC
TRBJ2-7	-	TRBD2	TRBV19	CASKLAGEAYEQYF	TGTGCCAGTAAACTAGCGGGTGAAGCCTACGAGCAGTACTTC
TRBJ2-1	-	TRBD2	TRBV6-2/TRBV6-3	CASSRASGSMDEQFF	TGTGCCAGCAGCCGAGCTAGCGGGAGTATGGATGAGCAGTTCTTC
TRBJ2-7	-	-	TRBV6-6	CASSYQDGEQYF	TGTGCCAGCAGTTACCAAGATGGGGAGCAGTACTTC
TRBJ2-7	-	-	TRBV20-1	CSARQGSPSEQYF	TGCAGTGCTAGACAGGGATCCCCGAGCGAGCAGTACTTC
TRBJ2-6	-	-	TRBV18	CASSPGGRLSGANVLTF	TGTGCCAGCTCACCCGGGGGAAGACTCTCTGGGGCCAACGTCCTGACTTTC
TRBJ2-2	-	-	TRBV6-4	CASSPFQLGNTGELFF	TGTGCCAGCAGTCCGTTTCAGCTCGGAAACACCGGGGAGCTGTTTTTT
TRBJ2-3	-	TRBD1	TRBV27	CASRRYPGQGGDTQYF	TGTGCCAGCAGACGTTACCCGGGACAGGGGGGAGATACGCAGTATTTT
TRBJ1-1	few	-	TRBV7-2	CASSLGVAVQTEAFF	TGTGCCAGCAGCTTAGGCGTAGCGGTGCAAACTGAAGCTTTCTTT
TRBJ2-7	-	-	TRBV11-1	CASSPRPGDEQYF	TGTGCCAGCAGCCCCAGACCGGGGGACGAGCAGTACTTC
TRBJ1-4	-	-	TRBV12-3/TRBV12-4	CASSFWEGKLFF	TGTGCCAGCAGTTTTTGGGAGGGGAAACTGTTTTTT
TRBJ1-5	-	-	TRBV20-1	CSARDGGRVDNQPQHF	TGCAGTGCTAGAGATGGAGGGCGTGTAGACAATCAGCCCCAGCATTTT
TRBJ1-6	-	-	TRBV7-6	CASSQGVGSPLHF	TGTGCCAGCAGCCAAGGGGTGGGTTCACCCCTCCACTTT
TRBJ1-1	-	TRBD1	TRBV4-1	CASSQEQGIRNTEAFF	TGCGCCAGCAGCCAAGAACAGGGGATAAGAAACACTGAAGCTTTCTTT
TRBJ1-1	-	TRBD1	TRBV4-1	CASSHGQGGTEAFF	TGTGCCAGCAGCCATGGACAGGGAGGGACTGAAGCTTTCTTT
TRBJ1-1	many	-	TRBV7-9	CASSYMTGNTEAFF	TGTGCCAGCAGCTACATGACAGGGAACACTGAAGCTTTCTTT
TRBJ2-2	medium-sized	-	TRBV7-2	CASSPSSLWGDSANTGELFF	TGTGCCAGCAGCCCCAGCTCCCTTTGGGGGGACAGTGCGAACACCGGGGAGCTGTTTTTT
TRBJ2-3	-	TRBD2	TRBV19	CASSMDGGISTDTQYF	TGTGCCAGTAGTATGGACGGGGGGATTAGCACAGATACGCAGTATTTT
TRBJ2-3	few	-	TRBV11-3	CASSLSGSHLGTDTQYF	TGTGCCAGCAGCTTAAGTGGGTCCCACTTGGGCACAGATACGCAGTATTTT
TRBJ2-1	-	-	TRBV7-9	CASSLQGGGEQFF	TGTGCCAGCAGCTTACAGGGAGGGGGTGAGCAGTTCTTC
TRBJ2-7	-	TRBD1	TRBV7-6	CASSPGQGAREQYF	TGTGCCAGCAGCCCGGGCCAGGGGGCGCGAGAGCAGTACTTC
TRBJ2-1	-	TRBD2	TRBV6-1	CASSLAESSYNEQFF	TGTGCCAGCAGTCTAGCGGAAAGCTCCTACAATGAGCAGTTCTTC
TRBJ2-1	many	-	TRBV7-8	CASPPIPTYNEQFF	TGTGCCAGCCCCCCGATACCTACTTACAATGAGCAGTTCTTC
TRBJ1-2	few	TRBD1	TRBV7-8	CASSQGQGYGYTF	TGTGCCAGCAGTCAGGGACAGGGCTATGGCTACACCTTC
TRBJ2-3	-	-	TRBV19	CASSISLRRGADTQYF	TGTGCCAGTAGTATTAGCTTGCGGCGGGGAGCAGATACGCAGTATTTT
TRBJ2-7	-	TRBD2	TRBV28	CASGLAGITYEQYF	TGTGCCAGTGGACTAGCGGGAATAACCTACGAGCAGTACTTC
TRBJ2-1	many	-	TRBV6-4	CASSDSSGSYNEQFF	TGTGCCAGCAGTGACTCGAGCGGCTCCTACAATGAGCAGTTCTTC
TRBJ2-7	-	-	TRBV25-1	CASSERVALTEQYF	TGTGCCAGCAGTGAACGGGTGGCCCTAACCGAGCAGTACTTC
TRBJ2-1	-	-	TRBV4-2	CASSQDGQNNEQFF	TGTGCCAGCAGCCAAGACGGGCAAAACAATGAGCAGTTCTTC
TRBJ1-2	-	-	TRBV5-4	CASSLGMDSGNYGYTF	TGTGCCAGCAGCTTGGGGATGGACAGTGGGAACTATGGCTACACCTTC
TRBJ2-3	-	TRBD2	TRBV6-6	CASSPPSGRAGTDTQYF	TGTGCCAGCAGTCCACCAAGCGGGAGGGCGGGCACAGATACGCAGTATTTT
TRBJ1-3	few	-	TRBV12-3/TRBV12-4	CASRPLDRFSGNTIYF	TGTGCCAGCAGGCCCCTCGACAGGTTCTCTGGAAACACCATATATTTT
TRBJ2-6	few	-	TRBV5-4	CASSTPGQYSGANVLTF	TGTGCCAGCAGCACTCCGGGACAATACTCTGGGGCCAACGTCCTGACTTTC
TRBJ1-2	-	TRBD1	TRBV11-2	CASSFGQVDYGYTF	TGTGCCAGCAGCTTCGGACAGGTGGACTATGGCTACACCTTC
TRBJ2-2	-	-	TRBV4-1	CASSQDQGSGNTGELFF	TGCGCCAGCAGCCAAGATCAAGGTAGCGGGAACACCGGGGAGCTGTTTTTT
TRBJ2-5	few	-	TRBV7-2	CASSPPGLAGGRETQYF	TGTGCCAGCAGCCCGCCGGGACTAGCAGGGGGCAGAGAGACCCAGTACTTC
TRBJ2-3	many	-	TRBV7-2	CASSLARSGAGDTQYF	TGTGCCAGCAGCTTAGCCAGAAGCGGTGCGGGTGATACGCAGTATTTT